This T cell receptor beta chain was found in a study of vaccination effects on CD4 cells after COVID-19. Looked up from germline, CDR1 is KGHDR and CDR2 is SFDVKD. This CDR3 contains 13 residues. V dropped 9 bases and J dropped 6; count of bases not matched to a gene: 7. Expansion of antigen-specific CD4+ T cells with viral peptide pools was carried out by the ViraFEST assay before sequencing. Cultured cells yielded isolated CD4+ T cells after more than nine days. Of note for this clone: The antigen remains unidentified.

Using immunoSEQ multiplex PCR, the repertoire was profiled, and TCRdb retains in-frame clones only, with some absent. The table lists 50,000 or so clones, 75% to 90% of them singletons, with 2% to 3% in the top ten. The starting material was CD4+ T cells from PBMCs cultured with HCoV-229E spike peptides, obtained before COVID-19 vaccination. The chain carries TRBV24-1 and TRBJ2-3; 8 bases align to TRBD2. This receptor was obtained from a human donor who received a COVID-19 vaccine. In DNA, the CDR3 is TGTGCCACCCGGGGGGGACCATCGGATACGCAGTATTTT. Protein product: CATRGGPSDTQYF.